The entry below describes one T cell receptor beta chain. What it binds is not known. The data were taken from a study of early T cells in non-severe SARS-CoV-2 infection. The wider study: Sequencing targeted bulk RNA from unsorted whole blood, leaving chains unpaired. Study findings and constraints: Anti-spike CD8 specificities were favored by VDJdb matching, whose results missed private and CD4 specificities.

V dropped 0 bases and J dropped 0 bases, with 12 bases sitting between them. CDR3 length: 17 residues. The germline V gene has CDR1 GTSNPN and CDR2 SVGIG (reference sequence). Molecules of cDNA were individually given unique molecular identifiers that were attached to them. MiXCR was run by TCRdb on the 5' RACE reads, yielding one entry per CDR3 protein. The sample lists tens of thousands of distinct CDR3 sequences, under 8% seen once, with approximately 6.3% in the top ten. The sequence derives from an adult who was a healthcare worker with PCR-confirmed SARS-CoV-2 infection or an uninfected control (not recorded which). Specimen: whole blood, collected at baseline. V and J are TRBV30 and TRBJ2-6; D unresolved. CDR3 sequence (DNA): TGTGCCTGGAGTGTACTCGGCAGCTTCTCTGGGGCCAACGTCCTGACTTTC. Encoded protein: CAWSVLGSFSGANVLTF.